The present T cell receptor beta chain was sequenced within a study of blood T cells in healthy people across ages. Study in general: T cells yielded about one barcoded beta molecule per two cells through template switching.

This clonotype was seen only a few times. Its antigen remains unidentified. The CDR3 is made up of 16 amino acids. Germline V CDR1 and CDR2: MNHEY, SMNVEV (reference sequence). The V and J ends lost 5 bases and 7 bases respectively, with 24 bases between them. Findings and limits, study-wide: Age advanced and TCR beta diversity per million T cells fell, roughly linearly.

The authors ran a second PCR of 7 to 11 cycles using a sample-barcoded 5' primer and a J-beta primer mix. A single record per CDR3 protein comes from TCRdb applying MiXCR to the 5' RACE reads. The data show about 840,000 distinct CDR3 sequences, 25% to 30% seen once. This same sample was also part of a study on T cells of mothers and their children. Per that paper: For each mother, over 9 million TCR beta CDR3 reads were obtained, and for each child, 2.5 million to 3 million.

Sequenced sample: blood. The source is a woman aged 35 to 49 in good health. The chain couples TRBV27 to TRBJ2-7; D may be TRBD2 (6 bases). The CDR3 nucleotides are TGTGCCAGCAGTCCCCGGTTTTTGGAGGGGAGGATAGAGCAGTACTTC. Amino acid sequence: CASSPRFLEGRIEQYF.